This T cell receptor (beta chain) was identified during a study of blood T cell repertoires in COVID-19. The CDR3 is 14 residues long. V was pared by 1 base and J by 10 bases, with 16 bases between. Germline V lookup: CDR1 KGHSH, CDR2 LQKENI. Original analysis: Reference gene primer amplification in the assay estimated nucleated cell counts. Using immunoSEQ multiplex PCR, the repertoire was profiled, and TCRdb retains in-frame clones only, with some absent. V and J calls and clone size are given by that table; D and trimming were obtained from the DNA. The sample shows some 56,000 clones, 80% to 90% of them seen only once. This clone was seen just once.

The J gene is TRBJ1-1, the V gene TRBV18; TRBD1 might be the D (5 bases). The TCR originated in a woman aged 55-70 years with COVID-19, enrolled during active disease. The sample was peripheral blood. The CDR3 region is CASSPRQGSERAFF. The CDR3 DNA reads TGTGCCAGCTCACCACGCCAGGGTAGTGAGAGAGCTTTCTTT.